Detailed here is one T cell receptor (beta chain). This entry comes from a study of blood T cell repertoires in COVID-19. Study overall: Both acute and convalescent COVID-19 samples were obtained from the United States, Italy and Spain. T cells, B-cell-depleted T cells, or PBMCs supplied cDNA or gDNA.

Germline values: CDR1 LGHDT, CDR2 YNNKEL (reference sequence). This CDR3 is built from 13 residues. Between the trimmed V and J ends, which lost 6 bases and 6 bases, there was a span of 14 bases. Original analysis: Amplified reference gene primers provided the basis for estimating nucleated cell counts. Sequencing was performed with immunoSEQ multiplex PCR; in TCRdb, only in-frame clones are kept and a portion is missing. Clone size and the V and J calls come from that table; the DNA yielded D and trimming. The sample yields about 300,000 clones, around 82% seen once. Sequenced input: peripheral blood. This sequence originates from a woman aged 45-60 years with acute or convalescent COVID-19. The chain has TRBV3-1 (or the pseudogene TRBV3-2) and TRBJ1-1; maybe TRBD1 (6 bases). The CDR3 here is CASRQQGGAEAFF. CDR3 sequence (DNA): TGTGCCAGCAGACAACAGGGTGGGGCTGAAGCTTTCTTT.